This T cell receptor beta chain came from a study of blood T cell repertoires in COVID-19 (TCRdb year 2020). Some background on the complete study: Samples from collaborators originated in the United States, Italy and Spain and spanned both the acute and convalescent phases of COVID-19. The prospective study material was composed of cDNA or gDNA derived from T cells, B-cell-depleted T cells, or PBMCs. Subjects who had been exposed to COVID-19, were actively infected with it, or had recovered from it provided the deeply sampled blood TCRbeta repertoires that made up the dataset. The repertoires were made available in a free public database intended to serve as a resource for research on the immune response to SARS-CoV-2. The samples were drawn from two sources: the first 160 participants of the ongoing ImmuneRACE study, and over 950 subjects contributed by 6 global collaborators. A de-identified subject ID, COVID-19 status, age in years and sex were almost always included in the sample metadata. HLA class I and class II types, where available, came from metadata supplied by the sample provider rather than from assay-based typing.

Collaborating institutions collected whole blood in K2EDTA tubes following their own protocols. For TCRbeta analysis, collaborator samples were shipped as frozen whole blood, as isolated PBMCs, or as DNA extracted from either sample type. The paper as a whole reports these results and caveats: How much clinical and demographic metadata was included differed by source and by participant, and the metadata was provided uncurated.

TCRbeta CDR3 regions were amplified from genomic DNA using the immunoSEQ Assay, a bias-controlled multiplex PCR. The original methods were these. Nucleated cell counts per sample were estimated from amplification of reference gene primers within the assay. To quantify the absolute abundance of each unique TCRbeta CDR3 rearrangement, sequence reads were collapsed and filtered. Productive Simpson clonality was computed per sample as the square root of Simpson's diversity index over productive rearrangements. TCRdb re-hosts the immuneACCESS table, in-frame sequences only. Its copies lack some clones; in the studies checked, an unresolved V gene accounts for under half of them, and the cause for the rest is not known. V and J calls and clone size are copied from that table; D and trimming were computed from the DNA. This sample is represented by over 150,000 clones; 60% to 80% of them were singletons. The leading ten clones occupy roughly 3.1% of the sample.

Regarding this clone: The target of this receptor is not known. No base qualities exist here, and no much larger clone lies one base off it.

The sequenced sample consisted of peripheral blood. This TCR was sampled from a man between 65 and 85 years old with acute or convalescent COVID-19.

The CDR3 in this case is CASRAGGTNEKLFF. The nucleotides read TGTGCCAGCAGGGCCGGGGGGACTAATGAAAAACTGTTTTTT. The rearrangement combines TRBV28 with TRBJ1-4; TRBD1 could be the D gene, as 5 bases match. From its cysteine to its phenylalanine, the CDR3 spans 14 amino acids. The retained sequence is limited to the CDR3, 42 bases, with the frame set at the first base. The V end loses 6 bases and the J end loses 2 bases, and a stretch of 10 bases separates them. In the germline V gene, CDR1 corresponds to MDHEN and CDR2 to SYDVKM. Reference TRBV28 and TRBJ1-4 genes cover what lies past the CDR3, so the full variable domain is DVKVTQSSRYLVKRTGEKVFLECVQDMDHENMFWYRQDPGLGLRLIYFSYDVKMKEKGDIPEGYSVSREKKERFSLILESASTNQTSMYLCASRAGGTNEKLFFGSGTQLSVL.